The 12 T cell receptor beta chains presented below share a single source sample, sequenced in a study of patients and donors after allogeneic stem cell transplantation. MiXCR was run by TCRdb on the RT-PCR reads, yielding one entry per CDR3 protein. The repertoire holds roughly 880,000 distinct CDR3 sequences, with 18% as singletons. The source material was blood, either unsorted or a sorted T cell fraction (not recorded which). Receptors were obtained from a human donor who was either an allogeneic HSCT recipient or a stem cell or donor lymphocyte infusion donor (not recorded which). It is not recorded whose cells these are; they may come from a transplant donor.

J is TRBJ1-1 and V is TRBV29-1; 7 positions match TRBD1. Per germline, CDR1 SQVTM and CDR2 ANQGSEA. The CDR3 extends over 12 amino acids. J lost 6 bases, V lost 6 bases, and 7 bases had no gene match. The CDR3 protein is CSVGQVSPEAFF. CDR3 sequence (DNA): TGCAGCGTCGGACAGGTCTCCCCTGAAGCTTTCTTT.

The sample holds many counts of this clonotype. The chain carries TRBV12-3 or TRBV12-4 and TRBJ1-1; D is undetermined. The CDR3 has 13 residues. The V and J ends lost 7 bases and 1 base respectively, with 10 bases between them. The CDR3 protein is CASTFRGNTEAFF. For the CDR3, the DNA is TGTGCCAGCACTTTTCGTGGGAACACTGAAGCTTTCTTT.

This clonotype was counted ten times or more. V usage is TRBV12-3 or TRBV12-4 and J usage is TRBJ2-1; no clear D gene. V lost 3 bases and J 0 bases, leaving 6 bases between the germline ends. CDR3 length: 14 residues. The CDR3 coding sequence is TGTGCCAGCAGTTTTCTAACCTCCTACAATGAGCAGTTCTTC. This sequence encodes CASSFLTSYNEQFF.

This clonotype was seen at least ten times. This chain links TRBV5-1 with TRBJ2-2; TRBD1 aligns across 7 bases. CDR3 length: 14 residues. Germline V gene data show CDR1 as SGHRS and CDR2 as YFSETQ. The V segment lost 4 bases and the J segment 5 bases; nucleotides outside the gene matches: 5. The CDR3 is CASSADRVTGELFF. The CDR3 region has the DNA TGCGCCAGCAGCGCTGACAGGGTTACCGGGGAGCTGTTTTTT.

This clonotype has only a few counts. V usage is TRBV7-8 and J usage is TRBJ2-2, with D possibly TRBD2 on 6 matching bases. Germline V CDR1 and CDR2: SGHVS, FQNEAQ. This CDR3 spans 16 amino acids. V lost 4 bases and J 1 base, leaving 13 bases between the germline ends. CDR3 sequence reads: CASSSINGGNTGELFF. As DNA, the CDR3 is TGTGCCAGCAGCTCGATAAACGGGGGGAACACCGGGGAGCTGTTTTTT.

This clonotype occurred many times. The chain combines TRBV7-6 with TRBJ1-1; D is perhaps TRBD1 (6 bases). The germline gives CDR1 SGHVS, CDR2 FNYEAQ. CDR3 length: 14 amino acids. V was cut by 5 bases and J by 2 bases, with 12 bases left in between. The CDR3 DNA reads TGTGCCAGCAGCCCGCTGACAGGAAACACTGAAGCTTTCTTT. Amino acid sequence: CASSPLTGNTEAFF.

The chain uses TRBV7-8 and TRBJ1-6; a possible D gene is TRBD1 (5 bases). Germline V gene data show CDR1 as SGHVS and CDR2 as FQNEAQ. V lost 0 bases, J lost 7 bases, and 22 bases lay in between. This CDR3 region has 19 residues. CDR3 coding DNA: TGTGCCAGCAGCTTAGCGCTAAGTACTGGAGGGGTGGGAAATTCACCCCTCCACTTT. Residues: CASSLALSTGGVGNSPLHF.

The genes are TRBV5-4 and TRBJ2-1; 8 bases agree with TRBD1. This CDR3 region has 14 residues. V lost 0 bases, J lost 9 bases, and 5 bases stayed unmatched. Germline assignment: CDR1 SGHNT and CDR2 YYREEE (reference sequence). In DNA, the CDR3 is TGTGCCAGCAGCTTGGGGACAGGGTCCAGTGAGCAGTTCTTC. This translates into CASSLGTGSSEQFF.

This rearrangement joins TRBV20-1 to TRBJ1-2; 7 nucleotides match TRBD1. This CDR3 is built from 14 residues. Per germline, CDR1 DFQATT and CDR2 SNEGSKA (reference sequence). Germline trimming cut 3 bases from V and 1 base from J; bases unmatched to any gene: 5. The CDR3 sequence is CSARGDSRNYGYTF. In nucleotides, the CDR3 is TGCAGTGCTAGGGGGGACAGTCGTAACTATGGCTACACCTTC.

This clonotype was seen more than once but under ten times. The genes are TRBV30 and TRBJ2-3, with unresolved D. CDR1 is GTSNPN, CDR2 SVGIG, per germline (reference sequence). Trimming left V 1 base short and J 0 bases short, with 5 bases between. The CDR3 totals 13 residues. The DNA for the CDR3 is TGTGCCTGGAGTGGCCGGAGCACAGATACGCAGTATTTT. It is translated as CAWSGRSTDTQYF.

The rearrangement links TRBV12-3 or TRBV12-4 to TRBJ2-7, with 8 bases identical to TRBD1. This CDR3 has 16 residues. Trimming took 2 bases from V and 4 from J; bases not matched to a gene: 10. The CDR3: CASSLPPGQGIYEQYF. The CDR3 DNA follows: TGTGCCAGCAGTTTACCTCCAGGACAGGGTATTTACGAGCAGTACTTC.

The V call is TRBV11-3, the J call TRBJ2-7; tentative D call: TRBD2 (6 bases). Germline-derived CDR1 and CDR2 are SGHNT and YENEEA. The CDR3 runs to 14 residues. V dropped 0 bases and J dropped 11 bases, with 17 bases sitting between them. This CDR3 is CASSLEGVRGREYF. The CDR3 DNA reads as TGTGCCAGCAGCTTAGAGGGAGTACGGGGGAGAGAGTACTTC.